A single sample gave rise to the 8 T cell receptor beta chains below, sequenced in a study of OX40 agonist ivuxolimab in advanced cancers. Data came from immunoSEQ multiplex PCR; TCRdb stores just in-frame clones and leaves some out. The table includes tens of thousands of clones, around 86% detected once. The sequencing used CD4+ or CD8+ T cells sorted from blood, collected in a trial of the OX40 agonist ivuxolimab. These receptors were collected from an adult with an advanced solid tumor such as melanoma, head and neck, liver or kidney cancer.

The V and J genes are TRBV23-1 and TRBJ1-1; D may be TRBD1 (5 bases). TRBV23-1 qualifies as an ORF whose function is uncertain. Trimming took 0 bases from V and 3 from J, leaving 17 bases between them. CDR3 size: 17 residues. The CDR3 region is CASSQSSGTGRDTEAFF. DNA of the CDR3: TGCGCCAGCAGTCAATCATCGGGGACTGGGAGGGACACTGAAGCTTTCTTT.

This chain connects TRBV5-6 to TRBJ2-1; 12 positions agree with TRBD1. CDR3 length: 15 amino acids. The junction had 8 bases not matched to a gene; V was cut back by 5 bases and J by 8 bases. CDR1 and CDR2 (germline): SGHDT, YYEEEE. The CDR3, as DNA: TGTGCCAGCAGTCGAGGGACAGGGGGCCCCGATGAGCAGTTCTTC. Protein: CASSRGTGGPDEQFF.

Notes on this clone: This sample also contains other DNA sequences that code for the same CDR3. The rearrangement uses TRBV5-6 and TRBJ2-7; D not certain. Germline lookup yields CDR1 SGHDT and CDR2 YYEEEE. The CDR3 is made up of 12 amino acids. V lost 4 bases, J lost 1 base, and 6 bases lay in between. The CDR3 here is CASSRNSYEQYF. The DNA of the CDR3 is TGTGCCAGCAGCCGTAATTCCTACGAGCAGTACTTC.

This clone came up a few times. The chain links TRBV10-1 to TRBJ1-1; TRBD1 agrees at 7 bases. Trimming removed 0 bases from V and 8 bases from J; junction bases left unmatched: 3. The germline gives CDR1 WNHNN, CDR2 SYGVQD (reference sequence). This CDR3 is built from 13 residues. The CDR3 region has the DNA TGCGCCAGCAGTGAGTCTAAGGGGGCGGAAGCTTTCTTT. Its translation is CASSESKGAEAFF.

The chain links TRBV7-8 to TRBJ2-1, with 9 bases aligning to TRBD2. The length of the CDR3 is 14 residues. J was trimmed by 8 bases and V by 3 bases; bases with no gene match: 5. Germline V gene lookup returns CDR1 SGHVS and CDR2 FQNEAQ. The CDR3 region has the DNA TGTGCCAGCAGCTTTATTAGCGGGAGTGATGAGCAGTTCTTC. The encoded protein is CASSFISGSDEQFF.

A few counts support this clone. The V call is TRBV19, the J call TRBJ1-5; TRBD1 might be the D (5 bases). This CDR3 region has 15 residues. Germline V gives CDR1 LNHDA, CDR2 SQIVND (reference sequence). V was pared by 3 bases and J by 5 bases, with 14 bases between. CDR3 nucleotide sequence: TGTGCCAGTAGTATTGGAGGAGGGGATTATCAGCCCCAGCATTTT. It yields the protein CASSIGGGDYQPQHF.

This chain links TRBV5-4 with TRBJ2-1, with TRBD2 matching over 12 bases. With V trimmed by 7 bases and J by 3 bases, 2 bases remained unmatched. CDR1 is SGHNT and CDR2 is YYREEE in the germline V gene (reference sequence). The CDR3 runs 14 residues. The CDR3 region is CASGTSGLYNEQFF. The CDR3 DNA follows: TGTGCCAGCGGGACTAGCGGGCTCTACAATGAGCAGTTCTTC.

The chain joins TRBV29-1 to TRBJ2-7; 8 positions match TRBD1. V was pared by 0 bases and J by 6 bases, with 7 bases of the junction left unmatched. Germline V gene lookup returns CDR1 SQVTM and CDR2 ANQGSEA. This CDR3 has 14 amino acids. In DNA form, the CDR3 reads TGCAGCGTTGAAGATCAACGACAGGGGAGCGAGCAGTACTTC. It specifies CSVEDQRQGSEQYF.